These 27 T cell receptor beta chains were all obtained from the same sample, sequenced in a study of human T cells and chemical hapten exposure. One entry per CDR3 protein results from TCRdb running MiXCR on the RACE reads. The profile shows about 380,000 distinct CDR3 sequences, nearly 5% of them singletons. Documented time point: patch test 1, 2 weeks after DPC sensitization. As to treatment: therapeutic diphenylcyclopropenone sensitization with weekly scalp DPC. The sample in question was whole blood, obtained in connection with sensitization to the hapten diphenylcyclopropenone (DPC). The receptors originated from a woman in her fifties or sixties with alopecia areata. Some clones in this sample may be carry-over from other donors' samples.

Ten or more counts support this clonotype. The chain joins TRBV7-2 to TRBJ1-5; D is unresolved. CDR3 length equals 13 residues. Germline values: CDR1 SGHTA, CDR2 FQGNSA. Trimming removed 3 bases from V and 4 bases from J, with 7 bases in between. The DNA for the CDR3 is TGTGCCAGCAGCTTCGGGGTGAATCAGCCCCAGCATTTT. This gives the protein CASSFGVNQPQHF.

This clonotype was detected ten times or more. The CDR3 reads CASSVGTGIVTEAFF. DNA for the CDR3: TGTGCCAGCAGCGTAGGGACAGGGATCGTCACTGAAGCTTTCTTT. This sequence joins TRBV9 and TRBJ1-1; 8 bases agree with TRBD1. Looked up from germline, CDR1 is SGDLS and CDR2 is YYNGEE. This CDR3 is 15 amino acids long. The V gene end was trimmed by 0 bases and the J gene end by 4 bases; junction bases not matched to a gene: 5.

This CDR3 is CASSTDRDNEQFF. DNA of the CDR3: TGTGCCAGCAGCACGGACAGGGACAATGAGCAGTTCTTC. The rearrangement uses TRBV5-5 and TRBJ2-1; TRBD1 agrees at 8 bases. Per the germline V gene, CDR1 is SGHKS and CDR2 is YYEKEE (reference sequence). The CDR3 loop spans 13 amino acids. V dropped 4 bases and J dropped 5; count of bases not matched to a gene: 2.

The CDR3 nucleotides read TGCAGTGCTAGAGGCAGGGAGAATCAGCCCCAGCATTTT. Translating it yields CSARGRENQPQHF. The chain uses TRBV20-1 and TRBJ1-5; D might be TRBD1 (5 bases). V was pared by 1 base and J by 4 bases, with 8 bases between. This CDR3 comprises 13 residues. Germline CDR1 reads DFQATT; CDR2 reads SNEGSKA (reference sequence).

This clonotype was found many times. V gene TRBV5-1 combines with J gene TRBJ1-1, with 8 bases fitting TRBD1. From germline, CDR1 is SGHRS and CDR2 YFSETQ. J lost 1 base, V lost 4 bases, and 9 bases had no gene match. This CDR3 has 16 residues. The DNA of the CDR3 is TGCGCCAGCAGCCCAGGACAGGGCGGGAGGAACACTGAAGCTTTCTTT. Protein: CASSPGQGGRNTEAFF.

This clonotype has a count of ten or more. J is TRBJ2-1 and V is TRBV7-8; 12 bases align to TRBD2. Per germline, CDR1 SGHVS and CDR2 FQNEAQ. With 5 bases clipped from V and 8 bases from J, the junction kept 16 bases outside the gene matches. This CDR3 is built from 18 residues. CDR3 residues: CASSPPYRLAGVRDEQFF. The CDR3 coding sequence is TGTGCCAGCAGCCCACCCTATCGACTAGCGGGAGTCAGGGATGAGCAGTTCTTC.

The chain links TRBV3-1 to TRBJ1-1; maybe TRBD1 (5 bases). This CDR3 is built from 13 residues. Deletions cut 7 bases from V and 4 bases from J, with 13 bases between. CDR1 is LGHDT and CDR2 is YNNKEL in the germline V gene (reference sequence). This CDR3 reads CASTLAGGTEAFF. The CDR3 bases are TGTGCCAGCACCCTAGCGGGGGGCACTGAAGCTTTCTTT. The complete variable domain, with remaining parts taken from reference TRBV3-1 and TRBJ1-1, reads DTAVSQTPKYLVTQMGNDKSIKCEQNLGHDTMYWYKQDSKKFLKIMFSYNNKELIINETVPNRFSPKSPDKAHLNLHINSLELGDSAVYFCASTLAGGTEAFFGQGTRLTVV.

In its sample, this clonotype was seen many times. The rearrangement uses TRBV29-1 and TRBJ2-3; D gene uncertain. Germline CDR1 reads SQVTM; CDR2 reads ANQGSEA. Trimming took 3 bases from V and 2 from J, leaving 9 bases between them. The CDR3 consists of 13 residues. The CDR3 DNA reads as TGCAGCGTTGAGGCACGGAACACAGATACGCAGTATTTT. Translation gives CSVEARNTDTQYF.

This clonotype was seen at least ten times. The chain recombines TRBV6-2 or TRBV6-3 with TRBJ2-7; 9 nucleotides align to TRBD2. The junction had 7 bases not matched to a gene; V was cut back by 10 bases and J by 6 bases. Per germline, CDR1 MNHEY and CDR2 SVGEGT. This CDR3 is built from 12 residues. The CDR3 spells CAIRSGSLEQYF. CDR3 sequence (DNA): TGTGCCATCCGTAGCGGGAGCCTCGAGCAGTACTTC.

This clonotype was found many times. The J gene is TRBJ2-7, the V gene TRBV3-1, with 10 bases identical to TRBD2. CDR3 size: 17 residues. The J segment lost 0 bases and the V segment lost 1 base, leaving 6 bases of the junction unmatched. Germline CDR1 LGHDT, CDR2 YNNKEL (reference sequence). The CDR3: CASSQVLAGMSSYEQYF. The CDR3 DNA reads TGTGCCAGCAGCCAAGTACTAGCGGGGATGAGCTCCTACGAGCAGTACTTC.

This clonotype was seen repeatedly, ten times or more. This chain uses TRBV28 with TRBJ2-1, with D hard to call. The CDR3 contains 14 residues. Trimming cost V 4 bases and J 4 bases, with 11 bases left between them. In germline, CDR1 is MDHEN, CDR2 SYDVKM. Here the CDR3 DNA reads TGTGCCAGCAGTTGGGTATTGGAGTACAATGAGCAGTTCTTC. Its protein is CASSWVLEYNEQFF.

This clonotype was counted at least ten times. The chain employs TRBV7-2 and TRBJ2-3; tentative D call: TRBD2 (6 bases). There are 15 residues in the CDR3. Germline CDR1 reads SGHTA; CDR2 reads FQGNSA. V lost 1 base and J 9 bases, leaving 17 bases between the germline ends. CDR3: CASSLDVSGGKTQYF. The CDR3 coding sequence is TGTGCCAGCAGCTTAGATGTTTCGGGCGGGAAGACGCAGTATTTT.

There are many counts of this clonotype. The rearrangement links TRBV11-2 to TRBJ2-1, with D tentatively TRBD1 (5 bases). The germline gives CDR1 SGHAT, CDR2 FQNNGV. Trimming removed 4 bases at V and 12 bases at J, with 13 bases between. The CDR3 runs 12 residues. The chain's CDR3 is CASSSPGKGQFF. For the CDR3, the DNA is TGTGCCAGCAGCTCTCCAGGGAAAGGGCAGTTCTTC.

This clonotype was observed a few times. The V and J genes are TRBV14 and TRBJ2-7, with 9 bases that match TRBD2. V lost 5 bases and J lost 12; bases outside the gene matches: 5. The CDR3 is 11 residues long. Germline CDR1 and CDR2: SGHDN and FVKESK. The CDR3 reads CASSTTSGLYF. CDR3 DNA sequence: TGTGCCAGCAGCACGACTAGCGGTCTGTACTTC.

This chain uses TRBV4-3 with TRBJ1-1; the D is unclear. CDR3 size: 11 residues. Trimming took 1 base from V and 9 from J, leaving 6 bases between them. Germline V gene data show CDR1 as LGHNA and CDR2 as YSLEER. Here the CDR3 reads CASSQGLQAFF. Here the CDR3 DNA reads TGCGCCAGCAGCCAAGGGCTACAAGCTTTCTTT.

In its sample, this clonotype was seen many times. The chain combines TRBV6-5 with TRBJ2-1, with TRBD1 as a possible D gene (5 bases). The CDR3 consists of 12 residues. V dropped 5 bases and J dropped 4 bases, with 6 bases sitting between them. Germline assignment: CDR1 MNHEY and CDR2 SVGAGI. The CDR3 DNA is TGTGCCAGCAGTGACAGATACAATGAGCAGTTCTTC. It encodes CASSDRYNEQFF.

The genes are TRBV6-1 and TRBJ2-3, with D possibly called TRBD1 or TRBD2 (6 bases each). The V end was cut by 2 bases, the J end by 3 bases, with 12 bases between. Germline V CDR1 and CDR2: MNHNS, SASEGT. The CDR3 contains 15 residues. CDR3: CASSERRGGTDTQYF. The CDR3 DNA follows: TGTGCCAGCAGTGAACGCAGGGGAGGTACAGATACGCAGTATTTT.

This clonotype was detected many times. This chain uses TRBV6-4 with TRBJ2-1; D perhaps matches TRBD2 (5 bases). V shed 4 bases and J shed 5 bases, with 15 bases lying between them. The CDR3 has 15 amino acids. Germline-derived CDR1 and CDR2 are MRHNA and SNTAGT. The CDR3 is CASSARGLGNNEQFF. CDR3 bases: TGTGCCAGCAGTGCTAGAGGACTTGGGAACAATGAGCAGTTCTTC.

CDR3 protein: CASRERDSRGTDTQYF. CDR3 sequence (DNA): TGTGCCAGCAGGGAACGGGACTCCCGTGGCACAGATACGCAGTATTTT. The gene calls are TRBV7-2 and TRBJ2-3; a weak D match, TRBD2 (6 bases). The length of the CDR3 is 16 residues. The ends were cut back, 6 bases at V and 1 base at J, with 17 bases in the middle. Germline CDR1 SGHTA, CDR2 FQGNSA.

This clonotype has a count of ten or more. The chain links TRBV7-2 to TRBJ2-2, with 7 bases fitting TRBD1. V lost 7 bases, J lost 0 bases, and 5 bases stayed unmatched. This CDR3 is built from 15 residues. Germline values: CDR1 SGHTA, CDR2 FQGNSA. For the CDR3, the DNA is TGTGCCAGCAACACCGGGACAGCGAACACCGGGGAGCTGTTTTTT. Its translation is CASNTGTANTGELFF.

This clonotype was counted many times. V gene TRBV27 combines with J gene TRBJ2-5; D remains unclear. CDR1 and CDR2 (germline): MNHEY, SMNVEV (reference sequence). The CDR3 totals 13 residues. V was pared by 6 bases and J by 1 base, with 9 bases between. This CDR3 reads CASSQSAQETQYF. The CDR3 DNA reads as TGTGCCAGCAGCCAATCTGCCCAAGAGACCCAGTACTTC.

This clonotype was counted many times. This rearrangement joins TRBV4-1 to TRBJ2-3, with D possibly matching TRBD2 (7 bases). This CDR3 spans 16 amino acids. CDR1 is MGHRA, CDR2 YSYEKL, per germline. Trimming left V 1 base short and J 6 bases short, with 17 bases between. This CDR3 is CASSQVRGGAWDTQYF. The CDR3 DNA is TGCGCCAGCAGCCAAGTACGAGGGGGGGCATGGGATACGCAGTATTTT.

The J gene is TRBJ1-1, the V gene TRBV2; 9 bases map to TRBD1. The CDR3 is made up of 15 amino acids. The trim removed 8 bases at V and 4 bases at J, leaving 11 bases unmatched. The germline CDR1 and CDR2 sequences are SNHLY and FYNNEI. The CDR3 region has the DNA TGTGCCAGCGCCCCACGGGGACAGGGAGGCACTGAAGCTTTCTTT. Its protein is CASAPRGQGGTEAFF.

This clonotype has more than one count but fewer than ten. The CDR3 DNA follows: TGTGCCAGCAGTCATGACAGGGGGCACGGGACTGAAGCTTTCTTT. It translates to CASSHDRGHGTEAFF. V is TRBV6-2 or TRBV6-3 and J is TRBJ1-1, with TRBD1 matching 10 bases. Losses at the gene ends were 5 bases for V and 5 bases for J; bases not matched to a gene: 8. CDR1 MNHEY and CDR2 SVGEGT come from the germline V gene. This CDR3 has 15 amino acids.

The table lists this clonotype with a few counts. In DNA form, the CDR3 reads TGCAGTGCTTCAGGGTTATACTCTGGAAACACCATATATTTT. Translated, it gives CSASGLYSGNTIYF. This chain connects TRBV20-1 to TRBJ1-3; TRBD1 might be the D (5 bases). V was pared by 5 bases and J by 0 bases, with 11 bases between. In germline, CDR1 is DFQATT, CDR2 SNEGSKA (reference sequence). The CDR3 is 14 residues long.

In DNA, the CDR3 is TGTGCCAGCAGCCAAGGAGGTGTAGGACGAGGATCACCCCTCCACTTT. It is translated as CASSQGGVGRGSPLHF. The chain joins TRBV3-1 to TRBJ1-6; D remains ambiguous. CDR3 length: 16 residues. Trimming removed 1 base from V and 10 bases from J, with 17 bases in between. Germline CDR1 reads LGHDT; CDR2 reads YNNKEL (reference sequence).

This clonotype was seen many times. V and J are TRBV29-1 and TRBJ2-3; D possibly corresponds to TRBD2 (5 bases). This CDR3 spans 13 amino acids. CDR1 SQVTM and CDR2 ANQGSEA come from the germline V gene. V shed 2 bases and J shed 4 bases, with 10 bases lying between them. The CDR3 here is CSVEPGISDTQYF. For the CDR3, the DNA is TGCAGCGTTGAACCGGGGATATCAGATACGCAGTATTTT.